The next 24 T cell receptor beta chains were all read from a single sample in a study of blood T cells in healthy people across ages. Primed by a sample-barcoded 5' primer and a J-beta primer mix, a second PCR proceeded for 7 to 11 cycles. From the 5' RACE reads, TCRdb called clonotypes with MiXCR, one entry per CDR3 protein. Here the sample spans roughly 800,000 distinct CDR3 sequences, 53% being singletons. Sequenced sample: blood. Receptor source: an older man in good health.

The CDR3 DNA follows: TGTGCCAGCGATCGACTGGCCTCGGAATTGGGGCACAGATACGCGTATTTT. It specifies CASDRLASELGHRYAYF. The genes are TRBV7-9 and TRBJ2-3; D perhaps matches TRBD1 (5 bases). Germline V gene sequence: CDR1 SEHNR, CDR2 FQNEAQ (reference sequence). V dropped 8 bases and J dropped 14 bases, with 35 bases sitting between them. This CDR3 spans 17 amino acids.

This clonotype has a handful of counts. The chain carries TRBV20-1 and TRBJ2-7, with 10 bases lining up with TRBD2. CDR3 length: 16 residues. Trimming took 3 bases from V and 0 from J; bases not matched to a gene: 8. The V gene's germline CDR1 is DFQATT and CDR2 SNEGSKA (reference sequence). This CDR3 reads CSARASGSLSSYEQYF. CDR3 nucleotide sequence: TGCAGTGCTAGGGCTAGCGGGAGCTTAAGCTCCTACGAGCAGTACTTC.

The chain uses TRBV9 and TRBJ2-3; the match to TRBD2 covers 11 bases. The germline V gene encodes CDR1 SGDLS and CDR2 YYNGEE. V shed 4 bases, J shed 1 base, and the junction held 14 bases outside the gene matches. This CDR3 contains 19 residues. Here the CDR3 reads CASSPRPGTSGPGTDTQYF. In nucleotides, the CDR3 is TGTGCCAGCAGCCCCCGTCCCGGGACTAGCGGCCCTGGCACAGATACGCAGTATTTT.

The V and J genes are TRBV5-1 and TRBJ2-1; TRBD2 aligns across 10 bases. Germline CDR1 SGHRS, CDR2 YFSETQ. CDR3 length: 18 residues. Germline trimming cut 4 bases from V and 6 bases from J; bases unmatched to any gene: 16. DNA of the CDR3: TGCGCCAGCAGCGGGGGGACTAGCGCCTTTCTCCGCGGCAATGAGCAGTTCTTC. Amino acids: CASSGGTSAFLRGNEQFF.

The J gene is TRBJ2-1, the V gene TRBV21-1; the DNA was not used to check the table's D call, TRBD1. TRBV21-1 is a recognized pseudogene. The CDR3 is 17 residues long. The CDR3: CASSAPHSDFSYNEQFF. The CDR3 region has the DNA TGTGCCAGCAGCGCCCCACACAGTGACTTCTCCTACAATGAGCAGTTCTTC.

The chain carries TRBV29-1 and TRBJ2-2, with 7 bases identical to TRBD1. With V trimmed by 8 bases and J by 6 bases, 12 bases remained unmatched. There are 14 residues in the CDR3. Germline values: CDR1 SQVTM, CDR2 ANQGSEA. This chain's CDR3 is CSFRDDRAPGELFF. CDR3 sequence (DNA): TGCAGCTTTCGGGACGACAGGGCACCCGGGGAGCTGTTTTTT.

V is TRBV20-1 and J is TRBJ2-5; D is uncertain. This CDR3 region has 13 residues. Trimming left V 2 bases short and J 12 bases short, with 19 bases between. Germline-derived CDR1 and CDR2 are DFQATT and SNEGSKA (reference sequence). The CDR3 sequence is CSARRVMTPGEYF. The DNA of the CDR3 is TGCAGTGCTAGAAGGGTGATGACCCCAGGCGAGTACTTC.

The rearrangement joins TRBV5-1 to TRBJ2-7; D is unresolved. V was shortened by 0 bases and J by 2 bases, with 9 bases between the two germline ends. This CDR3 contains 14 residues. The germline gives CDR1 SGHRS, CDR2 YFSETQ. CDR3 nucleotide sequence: TGCGCCAGCAGCTTGGAGGGCCCGACCTACGAGCAGTACTTC. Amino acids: CASSLEGPTYEQYF.

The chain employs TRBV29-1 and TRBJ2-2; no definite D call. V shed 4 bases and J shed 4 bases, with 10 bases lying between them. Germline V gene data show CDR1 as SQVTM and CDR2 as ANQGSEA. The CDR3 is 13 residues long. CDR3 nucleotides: TGCAGCGTTGCGGTATATGGCACCGGGGAGCTGTTTTTT. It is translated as CSVAVYGTGELFF.

CDR3: CAISGLAGGEQFF. CDR3 DNA sequence: TGTGCCATCAGTGGGCTAGCGGGAGGTGAGCAGTTCTTC. The chain joins TRBV10-3 to TRBJ2-1; 11 bases map to TRBD2. CDR1 and CDR2 from the germline V gene are ENHRY and SYGVKD. The trim removed 4 bases at V and 9 bases at J, leaving 2 bases unmatched. CDR3 size: 13 residues.

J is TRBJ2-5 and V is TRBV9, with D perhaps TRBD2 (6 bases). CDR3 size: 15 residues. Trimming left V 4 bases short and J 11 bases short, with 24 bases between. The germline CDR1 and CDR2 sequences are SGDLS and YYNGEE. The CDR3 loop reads CASSQAGGDLSEQYF. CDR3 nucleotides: TGTGCCAGCAGCCAAGCGGGCGGGGACCTAAGTGAGCAGTACTTC.

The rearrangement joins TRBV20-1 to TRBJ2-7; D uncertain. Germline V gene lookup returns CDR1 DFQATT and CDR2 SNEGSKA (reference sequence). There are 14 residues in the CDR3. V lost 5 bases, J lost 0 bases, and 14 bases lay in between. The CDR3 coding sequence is TGCAGTGCTTTACAGTGGGCCCTCTCCTACGAGCAGTACTTC. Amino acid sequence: CSALQWALSYEQYF.

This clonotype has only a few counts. CDR3 coding DNA: TGTGCTAGTGGTGCAACAGGGGGCAGCCATCCTTACGAGCAGTACTTC. Residues: CASGATGGSHPYEQYF. This rearrangement joins TRBV12-5 to TRBJ2-7; TRBD1 matches 9 bases. The V and J ends lost 5 bases and 4 bases, in that order; junction bases with no gene match: 12. CDR1 and CDR2 (germline): LGHNT, FRNRAP. This CDR3 region has 16 residues.

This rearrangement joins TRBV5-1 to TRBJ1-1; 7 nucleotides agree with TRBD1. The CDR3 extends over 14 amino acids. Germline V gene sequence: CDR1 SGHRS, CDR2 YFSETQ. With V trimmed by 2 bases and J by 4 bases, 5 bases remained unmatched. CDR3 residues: CASSFDRVTTEAFF. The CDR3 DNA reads TGCGCCAGCAGCTTCGACAGGGTGACCACTGAAGCTTTCTTT. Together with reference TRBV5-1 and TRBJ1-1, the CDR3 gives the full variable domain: KAGVTQTPRYLIKTRGQQVTLSCSPISGHRSVSWYQQTPGQGLQFLFEYFSETQRNKGNFPGRFSGRQFSNSRSEMNVSTLELGDSALYLCASSFDRVTTEAFFGQGTRLTVV.

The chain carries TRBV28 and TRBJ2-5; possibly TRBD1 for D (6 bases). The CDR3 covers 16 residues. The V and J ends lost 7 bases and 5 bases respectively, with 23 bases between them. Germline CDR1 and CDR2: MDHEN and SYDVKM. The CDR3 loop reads CASNPRGSRRRETQYF. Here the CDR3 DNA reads TGTGCCAGCAATCCAAGGGGGAGTCGGAGGAGGGAGACCCAGTACTTC.

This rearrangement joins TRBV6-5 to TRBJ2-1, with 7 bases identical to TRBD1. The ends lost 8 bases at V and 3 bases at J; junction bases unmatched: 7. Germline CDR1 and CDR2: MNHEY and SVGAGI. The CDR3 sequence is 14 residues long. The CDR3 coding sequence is TGTGCCAGCTCCCGGGACAGACTCTACAATGAGCAGTTCTTC. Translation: CASSRDRLYNEQFF.

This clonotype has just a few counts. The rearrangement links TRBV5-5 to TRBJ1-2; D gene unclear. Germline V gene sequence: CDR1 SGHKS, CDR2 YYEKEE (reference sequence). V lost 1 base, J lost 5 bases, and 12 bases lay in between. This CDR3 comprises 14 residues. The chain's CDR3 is CASSLPTKPYGYTF. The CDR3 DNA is TGTGCCAGCAGCTTGCCGACAAAGCCATATGGCTACACCTTC. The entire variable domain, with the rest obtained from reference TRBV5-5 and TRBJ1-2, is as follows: DAGVTQSPTHLIKTRGQQVTLRCSPISGHKSVSWYQQVLGQGPQFIFQYYEKEERGRGNFPDRFSARQFPNYSSELNVNALLLGDSALYLCASSLPTKPYGYTFGSGTRLTVV.

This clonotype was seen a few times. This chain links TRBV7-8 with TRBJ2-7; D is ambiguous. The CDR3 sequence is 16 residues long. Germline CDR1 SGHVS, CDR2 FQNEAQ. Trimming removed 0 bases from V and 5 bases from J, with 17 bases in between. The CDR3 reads CASSLARLISVHEQYF. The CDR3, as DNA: TGTGCCAGCAGCTTAGCCCGTCTGATATCGGTCCACGAGCAGTACTTC. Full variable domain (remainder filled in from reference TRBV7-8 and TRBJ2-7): GAGVSQSPRYKVAKRGQDVALRCDPISGHVSLFWYQQALGQGPEFLTYFQNEAQLDKSGLPSDRFFAERPEGSVSTLKIQRTQQEDSAVYLCASSLARLISVHEQYFGPGTRLTVT.

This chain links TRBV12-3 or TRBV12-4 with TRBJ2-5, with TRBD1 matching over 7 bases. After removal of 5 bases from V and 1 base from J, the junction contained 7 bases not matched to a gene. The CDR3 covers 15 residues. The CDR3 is CASSRTGTSQETQYF. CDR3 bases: TGTGCCAGCAGTCGGACAGGAACATCCCAAGAGACCCAGTACTTC.

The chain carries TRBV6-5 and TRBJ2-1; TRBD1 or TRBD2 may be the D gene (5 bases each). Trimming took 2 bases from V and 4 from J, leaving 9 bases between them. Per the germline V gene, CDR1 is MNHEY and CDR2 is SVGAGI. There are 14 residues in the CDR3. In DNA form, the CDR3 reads TGTGCCAGCAGTTACCTCGGGACGTACAATGAGCAGTTCTTC. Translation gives CASSYLGTYNEQFF.

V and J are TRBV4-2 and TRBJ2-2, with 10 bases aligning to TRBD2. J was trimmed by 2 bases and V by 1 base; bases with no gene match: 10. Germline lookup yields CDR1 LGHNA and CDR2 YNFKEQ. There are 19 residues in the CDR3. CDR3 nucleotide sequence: TGTGCCAGCAGCCAAGTCTCCCTCCTAGCGGGAGCTAACACCGGGGAGCTGTTTTTT. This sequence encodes CASSQVSLLAGANTGELFF.

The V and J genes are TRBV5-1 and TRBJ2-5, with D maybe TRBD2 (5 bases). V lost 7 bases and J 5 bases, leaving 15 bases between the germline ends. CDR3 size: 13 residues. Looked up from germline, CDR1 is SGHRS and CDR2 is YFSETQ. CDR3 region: CASHPLPGETQYF. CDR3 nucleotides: TGCGCCAGCCACCCCCTACCGGGGGAGACCCAGTACTTC. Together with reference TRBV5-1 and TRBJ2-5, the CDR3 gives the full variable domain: KAGVTQTPRYLIKTRGQQVTLSCSPISGHRSVSWYQQTPGQGLQFLFEYFSETQRNKGNFPGRFSGRQFSNSRSEMNVSTLELGDSALYLCASHPLPGETQYFGPGTRLLVL.

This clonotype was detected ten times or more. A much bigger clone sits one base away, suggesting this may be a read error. The CDR3 here is CASSLGNEQYF. The CDR3 DNA is TGTGCCAGCAGTCTAGGCAATGAGCAGTACTTC. The chain recombines TRBV5-1 with TRBJ2-5; D gene unclear. The germline CDR1 and CDR2 sequences are SGHRS and YFSETQ. The CDR3 sequence is 11 residues long.

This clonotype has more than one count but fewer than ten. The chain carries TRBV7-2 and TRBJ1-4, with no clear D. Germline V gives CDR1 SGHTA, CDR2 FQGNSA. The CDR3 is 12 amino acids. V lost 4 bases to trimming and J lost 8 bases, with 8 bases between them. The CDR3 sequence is CASSSIQEKLFF. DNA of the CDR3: TGTGCCAGCAGCTCGATCCAGGAAAAACTGTTTTTT.